Each of the 13 T cell receptor beta chains below was sequenced from the same sample in a study of blood T cells in healthy people across ages. A second 7 to 11 cycle PCR used barcoded and J-beta primers. TCRdb processed the 5' RACE reads anew with MiXCR; each CDR3 protein has one entry. The profile shows roughly 2 million distinct CDR3 sequences, 40% to 55% of them singletons. Material: blood. The source of these receptors is a woman between 40 and 50 years old in good health.

This clonotype has just a few counts. This chain links TRBV4-3 with TRBJ2-1; D possibly uses TRBD1 or TRBD2 (5 bases each). V lost 4 bases, J lost 3 bases, and 13 bases lay in between. The germline V gene encodes CDR1 LGHNA and CDR2 YSLEER. The CDR3 runs 15 residues. CDR3 in DNA: TGCGCCAGCAGCCGGCCCGGGACCTTCTACAATGAGCAGTTCTTC. It codes for CASSRPGTFYNEQFF.

The V gene is TRBV10-3, the J gene TRBJ1-1, with D uncertain. Germline values: CDR1 ENHRY, CDR2 SYGVKD. This CDR3 spans 12 amino acids. V gave up 6 bases and J gave up 7 bases, with 12 bases separating them. The CDR3 loop reads CAISELSGEAFF. For the CDR3, the DNA is TGTGCCATCAGCGAGCTCAGTGGTGAAGCTTTCTTT.

The chain combines TRBV7-9 with TRBJ2-7, with D possibly TRBD2 on 6 matching bases. Trimming pared 4 bases from V and 7 bases from J, leaving 20 bases between. The CDR3 covers 15 residues. The germline gives CDR1 SEHNR, CDR2 FQNEAQ (reference sequence). Here the CDR3 DNA reads TGTGCCAGCAGCTCGGGGGACGCTCTCTACAATGAGCAGTACTTC. Amino acids: CASSSGDALYNEQYF.

This clonotype was found a few times. The V gene is TRBV12-3 or TRBV12-4, the J gene TRBJ1-2; 7 nucleotides match TRBD1. After removal of 5 bases from V and 4 bases from J, the junction contained 10 bases not matched to a gene. This CDR3 is built from 15 residues. The chain's CDR3 is CASSPTTGFSYGYTF. The CDR3 bases are TGTGCCAGCAGTCCGACGACAGGGTTCAGCTATGGCTACACCTTC.

The table lists this clonotype with a few counts. The chain joins TRBV4-3 to TRBJ1-1; D uncertain. V was trimmed by 4 bases and J by 4 bases, leaving 10 bases between them. CDR1 LGHNA and CDR2 YSLEER come from the germline V gene. This CDR3 contains 13 residues. DNA of the CDR3: TGCGCCAGCAGCCGGAGTACTCTCACTGAAGCTTTCTTT. This codes for CASSRSTLTEAFF.

This clonotype was seen more than once but under ten times. This rearrangement joins TRBV10-3 to TRBJ1-5; D is unclear. The V end lost 6 bases, the J end lost 7 bases, and 13 bases lay between the germline ends. The CDR3 runs 13 residues. Per germline, CDR1 ENHRY and CDR2 SYGVKD. The CDR3, as DNA: TGTGCCATCAGAATGGGTCGGGAGCAGCCCCAGCATTTT. Protein product: CAIRMGREQPQHF.

The chain joins TRBV12-3 or TRBV12-4 to TRBJ1-4, with a tentative D call TRBD1 (6 bases). CDR3 length: 14 residues. V was pared by 5 bases and J by 6 bases, with 13 bases between. Here the CDR3 reads CASSLSGAHEKLFF. CDR3 DNA: TGTGCCAGCAGTCTATCAGGGGCCCATGAAAAACTGTTTTTT.

This clonotype has just a few counts. The chain uses TRBV4-3 and TRBJ2-1, with 8 bases that match TRBD1. There are 16 residues in the CDR3. The V segment lost 0 bases and the J segment 2 bases; nucleotides outside the gene matches: 3. Germline CDR1 is LGHNA and CDR2 is YSLEER. The CDR3 coding sequence is TGCGCCAGCAGCCAAGACTGGACAGGGACCTACAATGAGCAGTTCTTC. Translation gives CASSQDWTGTYNEQFF.

This clonotype was counted only a few times. The chain recombines TRBV6-2 or TRBV6-3 with TRBJ2-5; D gene unclear. The CDR3 has 13 residues. Per germline, CDR1 MNHEY and CDR2 SVGEGT. V gave up 2 bases and J gave up 5 bases, with 9 bases separating them. CDR3 sequence (DNA): TGTGCCAGCAGTTACCCGCAATGGGAGACCCAGTACTTC. This translates into CASSYPQWETQYF.

The gene calls are TRBV20-1 and TRBJ2-5; a possible D gene is TRBD2 (5 bases). The CDR3 extends over 14 amino acids. V was shortened by 0 bases and J by 5 bases, with 13 bases between the two germline ends. In germline, CDR1 is DFQATT, CDR2 SNEGSKA (reference sequence). The CDR3 loop reads CSARDLARGETQYF. CDR3 DNA: TGCAGTGCTAGAGACTTGGCTAGAGGGGAGACCCAGTACTTC.

A few counts support this clonotype. This sequence joins TRBV29-1 and TRBJ2-5; 10 nucleotides line up with TRBD2. Per the germline V gene, CDR1 is SQVTM and CDR2 is ANQGSEA. V shed 4 bases, J shed 4 bases, and the junction held 6 bases outside the gene matches. This CDR3 comprises 14 residues. In DNA form, the CDR3 reads TGCAGCGTTGCCAGCGGGGGGGCCGGAGAGACCCAGTACTTC. The encoded protein is CSVASGGAGETQYF. Full variable domain (outside the CDR3, taken from reference TRBV29-1 and TRBJ2-5): SAVISQKPSRDICQRGTSLTIQCQVDSQVTMMFWYRQQPGQSLTLIATANQGSEATYESGFVIDKFPISRPNLTFSTLTVSNMSPEDSSIYLCSVASGGAGETQYFGPGTRLLVL.

The genes are TRBV11-2 and TRBJ2-6; 10 nucleotides match TRBD1. Germline loops: CDR1 SGHAT, CDR2 FQNNGV. The CDR3 sequence is 19 residues long. J gave up 0 bases and V 6 bases, and 11 bases lay outside the gene matches. The CDR3 sequence is CASSSLPGQGSSGANVLTF. CDR3 coding DNA: TGTGCCAGCAGTTCTCTCCCGGGACAGGGGAGCTCTGGGGCCAACGTCCTGACTTTC.

V and J are TRBV12-3 or TRBV12-4 and TRBJ1-5; D possibly corresponds to TRBD1 (5 bases). The CDR3 runs 16 residues. Between the trimmed V and J ends, which lost 2 bases and 1 base, there was a span of 12 bases. The CDR3 spells CASSLWQGPSNQPQHF. CDR3 DNA: TGTGCCAGCAGTTTATGGCAGGGCCCGAGCAATCAGCCCCAGCATTTT.